The subject of this entry is one TCR beta chain. No antigen is known for it. Trimming removed 5 bases from V and 3 bases from J, with 11 bases in between. Per germline, CDR1 LNHDA and CDR2 SQIVND (reference sequence). The CDR3 has 14 amino acids. This entry is derived from a study of T cell repertoires in cytomegalovirus infection. The overall study: From public TCR beta signatures came an indication of both CMV infection and matching HLA type. Regarding the study as a whole: Accumulated public TCR beta family frequency recognized individuals carrying CMV together with the relevant HLA. HLA-C-restricted CMV clonotypes gave the most frequent clonotype in two of eight donors.

TCRdb reprocessed the reads via MiXCR and lists one record per CDR3 protein. The sample has roughly 230,000 distinct CDR3 sequences; 15% to 20% are singletons. This sequence was found in a human donor in good health (CMV status not recorded). Some clones in this sample may be carry-over from other donors' samples. The chain combines TRBV19 with TRBJ1-5; D is unclear. The specimen sequenced was CD8+ T cells from PBMCs. CDR3 sequence (DNA): TGTGCCAGTAGTCTCCCGGGGTACAATCAGCCCCAGCATTTT. Protein: CASSLPGYNQPQHF.